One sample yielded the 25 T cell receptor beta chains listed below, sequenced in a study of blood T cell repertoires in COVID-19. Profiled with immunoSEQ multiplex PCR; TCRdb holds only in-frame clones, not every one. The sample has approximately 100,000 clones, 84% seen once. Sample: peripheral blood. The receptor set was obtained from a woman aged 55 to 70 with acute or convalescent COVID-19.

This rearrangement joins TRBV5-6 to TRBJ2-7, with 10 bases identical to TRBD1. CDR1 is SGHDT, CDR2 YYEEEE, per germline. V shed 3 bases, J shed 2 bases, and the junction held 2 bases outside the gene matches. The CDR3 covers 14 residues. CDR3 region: CASSWGQGTYEQYF. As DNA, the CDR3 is TGTGCCAGCAGCTGGGGACAGGGGACCTACGAGCAGTACTTC.

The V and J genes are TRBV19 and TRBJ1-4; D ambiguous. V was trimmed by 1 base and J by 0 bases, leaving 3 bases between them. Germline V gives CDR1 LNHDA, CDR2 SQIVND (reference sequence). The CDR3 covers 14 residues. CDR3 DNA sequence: TGTGCCAGTAGTATAGGAGCAACTAATGAAAAACTGTTTTTT. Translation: CASSIGATNEKLFF. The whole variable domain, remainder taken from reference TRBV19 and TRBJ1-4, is DGGITQSPKYLFRKEGQNVTLSCEQNLNHDAMYWYRQDPGQGLRLIYYSQIVNDFQKGDIAEGYSVSREKKESFPLTVTSAQKNPTAFYLCASSIGATNEKLFFGSGTQLSVL.

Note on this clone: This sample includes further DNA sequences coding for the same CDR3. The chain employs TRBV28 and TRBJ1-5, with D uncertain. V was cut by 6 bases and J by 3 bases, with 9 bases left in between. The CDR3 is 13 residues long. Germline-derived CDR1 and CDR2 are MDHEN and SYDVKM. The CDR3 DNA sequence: TGTGCCAGCAGAACCGGGAACAATCAGCCCCAGCATTTT. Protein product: CASRTGNNQPQHF.

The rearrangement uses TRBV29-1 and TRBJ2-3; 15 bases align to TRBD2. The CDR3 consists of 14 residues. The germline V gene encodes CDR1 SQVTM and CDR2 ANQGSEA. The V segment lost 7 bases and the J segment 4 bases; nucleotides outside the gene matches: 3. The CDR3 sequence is CSGWTSGGADTQYF. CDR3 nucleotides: TGCAGCGGATGGACTAGCGGGGGGGCAGATACGCAGTATTTT.

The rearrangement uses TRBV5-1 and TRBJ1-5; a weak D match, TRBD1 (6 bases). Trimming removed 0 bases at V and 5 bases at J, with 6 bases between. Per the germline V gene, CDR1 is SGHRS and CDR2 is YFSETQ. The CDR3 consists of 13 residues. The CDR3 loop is CASSLGQDQPQHF. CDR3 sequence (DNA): TGCGCCAGCAGCTTGGGACAGGATCAGCCCCAGCATTTT.

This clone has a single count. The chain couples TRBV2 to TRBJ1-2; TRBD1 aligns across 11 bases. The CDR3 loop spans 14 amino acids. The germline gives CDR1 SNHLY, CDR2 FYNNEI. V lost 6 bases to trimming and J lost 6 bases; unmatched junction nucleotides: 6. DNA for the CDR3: TGTGCCAGCAGAACCCAGGACAGGGGGCATGGCTACACCTTC. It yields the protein CASRTQDRGHGYTF. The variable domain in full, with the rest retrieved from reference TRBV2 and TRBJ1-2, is EPEVTQTPSHQVTQMGQEVILRCVPISNHLYFYWYRQILGQKVEFLVSFYNNEISEKSEIFDDQFSVERPDGSNFTLKIRSTKLEDSAMYFCASRTQDRGHGYTFGSGTRLTVV.

CDR3 in DNA: TGCGCCAGCAGCCCGACAGGGCCACACATTGGAGCTTTCTTT. Translated, it gives CASSPTGPHIGAFF. The gene calls are TRBV5-1 and TRBJ1-1; 7 bases map to TRBD1. The CDR3 is 14 amino acids. V shed 4 bases, J shed 10 bases, and the junction held 13 bases outside the gene matches. Germline V gives CDR1 SGHRS, CDR2 YFSETQ.

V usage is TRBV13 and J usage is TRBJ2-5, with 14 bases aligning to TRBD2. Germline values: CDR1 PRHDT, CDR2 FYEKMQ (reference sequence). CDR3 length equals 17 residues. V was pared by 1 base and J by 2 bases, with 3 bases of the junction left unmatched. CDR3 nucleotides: TGTGCCAGCAGCTTAGAGGGACTAGCGGGGGCGCAAGAGACCCAGTACTTC. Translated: CASSLEGLAGAQETQYF.

DNA of the CDR3: TGTGCCAGCAGTGGCGCACAGGGTAATGAAAAACTGTTTTTT. The encoded protein is CASSGAQGNEKLFF. J is TRBJ1-4 and V is TRBV2; a possible D gene is TRBD1 (6 bases). Germline V gene data show CDR1 as SNHLY and CDR2 as FYNNEI. The V end was cut by 4 bases, the J end by 4 bases, with 10 bases between. This CDR3 contains 14 residues.

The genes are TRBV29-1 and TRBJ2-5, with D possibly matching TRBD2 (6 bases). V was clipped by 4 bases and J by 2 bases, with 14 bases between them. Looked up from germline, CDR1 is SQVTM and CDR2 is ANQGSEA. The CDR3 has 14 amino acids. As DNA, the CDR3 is TGCAGCGTTGTACAAAACGGAGGGCAAGAGACCCAGTACTTC. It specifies CSVVQNGGQETQYF.

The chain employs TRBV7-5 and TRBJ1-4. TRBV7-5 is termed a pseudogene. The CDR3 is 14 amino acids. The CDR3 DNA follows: TGTGCCAGAAGCTTATCCCCCCTTAATGAAAAACTGTTTTTT. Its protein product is CARSLSPLNEKLFF.

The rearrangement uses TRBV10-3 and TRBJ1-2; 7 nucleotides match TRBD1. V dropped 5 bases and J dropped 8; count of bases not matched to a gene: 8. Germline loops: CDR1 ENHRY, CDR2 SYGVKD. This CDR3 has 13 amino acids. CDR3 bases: TGTGCCATCAGTTCCATCCAGGGGGAAGGCTACACCTTC. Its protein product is CAISSIQGEGYTF.

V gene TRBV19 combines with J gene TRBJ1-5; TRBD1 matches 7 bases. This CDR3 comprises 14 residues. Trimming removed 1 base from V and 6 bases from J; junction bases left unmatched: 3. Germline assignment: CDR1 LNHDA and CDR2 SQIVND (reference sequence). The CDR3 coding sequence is TGTGCCAGTAGTATAGTGACAGGGTTTCAGCCCCAGCATTTT. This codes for CASSIVTGFQPQHF.

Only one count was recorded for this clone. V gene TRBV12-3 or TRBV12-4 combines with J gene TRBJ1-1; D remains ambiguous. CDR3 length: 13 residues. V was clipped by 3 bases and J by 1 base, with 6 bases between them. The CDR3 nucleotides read TGTGCCAGCAGTTTTTACAGGAACACTGAAGCTTTCTTT. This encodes CASSFYRNTEAFF.

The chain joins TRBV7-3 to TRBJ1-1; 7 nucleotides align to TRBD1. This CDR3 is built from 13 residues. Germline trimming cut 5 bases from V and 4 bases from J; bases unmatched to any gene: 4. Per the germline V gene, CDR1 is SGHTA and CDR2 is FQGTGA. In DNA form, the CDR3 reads TGTGCCAGCAGCCTGACAGGGATCACTGAAGCTTTCTTT. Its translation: CASSLTGITEAFF.

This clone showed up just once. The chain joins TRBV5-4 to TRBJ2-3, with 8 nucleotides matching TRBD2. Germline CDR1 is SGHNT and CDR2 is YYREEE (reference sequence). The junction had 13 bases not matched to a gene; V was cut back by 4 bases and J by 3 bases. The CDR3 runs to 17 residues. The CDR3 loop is CASSINFGGAGTDTQYF. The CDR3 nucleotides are TGTGCCAGCAGCATTAACTTCGGGGGGGCCGGGACAGATACGCAGTATTTT. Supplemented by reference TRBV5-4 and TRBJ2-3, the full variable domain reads ETGVTQSPTHLIKTRGQQVTLRCSSQSGHNTVSWYQQALGQGPQFIFQYYREEENGRGNFPPRFSGLQFPNYSSELNVNALELDDSALYLCASSINFGGAGTDTQYFGPGTRLTVL.

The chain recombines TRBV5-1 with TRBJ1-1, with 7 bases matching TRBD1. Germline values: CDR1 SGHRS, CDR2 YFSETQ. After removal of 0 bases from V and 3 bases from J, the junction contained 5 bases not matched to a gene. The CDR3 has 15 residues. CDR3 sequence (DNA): TGCGCCAGCAGCTTGGCCCCGGGACAGTACACTGAAGCTTTCTTT. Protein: CASSLAPGQYTEAFF.

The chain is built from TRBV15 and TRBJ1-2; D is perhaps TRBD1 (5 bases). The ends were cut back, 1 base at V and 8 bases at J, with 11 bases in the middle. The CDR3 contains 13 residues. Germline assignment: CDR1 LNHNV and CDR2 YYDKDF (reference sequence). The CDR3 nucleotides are TGTGCCACCAGCAGAGTACGGGGGGACGGCTACACCTTC. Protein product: CATSRVRGDGYTF. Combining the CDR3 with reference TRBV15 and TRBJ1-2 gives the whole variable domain DAMVIQNPRYQVTQFGKPVTLSCSQTLNHNVMYWYQQKSSQAPKLLFHYYDKDFNNEADTPDNFQSRRPNTSFCFLDIRSPGLGDTAMYLCATSRVRGDGYTFGSGTRLTVV.

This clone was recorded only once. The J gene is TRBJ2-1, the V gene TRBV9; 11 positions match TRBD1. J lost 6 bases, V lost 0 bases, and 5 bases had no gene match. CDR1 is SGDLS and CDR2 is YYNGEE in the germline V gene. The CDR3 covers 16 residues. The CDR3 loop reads CASSVAGTGGFNEQFF. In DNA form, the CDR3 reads TGTGCCAGCAGCGTAGCCGGGACAGGGGGGTTCAATGAGCAGTTCTTC.

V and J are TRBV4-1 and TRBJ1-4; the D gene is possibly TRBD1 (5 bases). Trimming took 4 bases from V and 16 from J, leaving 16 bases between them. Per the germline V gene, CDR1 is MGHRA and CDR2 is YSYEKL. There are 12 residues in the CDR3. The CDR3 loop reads CASSLMGGEAFF. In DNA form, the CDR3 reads TGCGCCAGCAGCCTTATGGGGGGGGAGGCGTTTTTT.

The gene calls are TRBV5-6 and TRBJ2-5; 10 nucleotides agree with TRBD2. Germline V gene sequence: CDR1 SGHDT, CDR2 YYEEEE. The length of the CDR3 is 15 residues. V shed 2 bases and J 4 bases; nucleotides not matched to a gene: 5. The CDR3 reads CASSLTPSGGETQYF. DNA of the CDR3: TGTGCCAGCAGCTTAACCCCTAGCGGGGGAGAGACCCAGTACTTC.

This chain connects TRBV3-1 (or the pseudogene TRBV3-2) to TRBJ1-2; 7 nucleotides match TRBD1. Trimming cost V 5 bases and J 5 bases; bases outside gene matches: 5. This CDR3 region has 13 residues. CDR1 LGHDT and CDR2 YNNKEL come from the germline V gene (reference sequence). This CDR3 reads CASSRQGSYGYTF. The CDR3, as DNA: TGTGCCAGCAGCAGACAGGGTTCATATGGCTACACCTTC.

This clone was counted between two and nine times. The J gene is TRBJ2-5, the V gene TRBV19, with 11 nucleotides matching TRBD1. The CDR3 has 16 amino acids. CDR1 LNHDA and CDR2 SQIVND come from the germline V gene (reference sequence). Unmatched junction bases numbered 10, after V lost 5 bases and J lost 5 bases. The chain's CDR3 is CASSGIRTGGAETQYF. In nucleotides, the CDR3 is TGTGCCAGTAGTGGAATAAGGACAGGGGGCGCGGAGACCCAGTACTTC.

DNA of the CDR3: TGTGCCAGCAGCTGGTCCGGGACAGGGGGCACCGGGGAGCTGTTTTTT. This encodes CASSWSGTGGTGELFF. The J gene is TRBJ2-2, the V gene TRBV5-6, with 11 nucleotides matching TRBD1. The CDR3 sequence is 16 residues long. After removal of 3 bases from V and 4 bases from J, the junction contained 5 bases not matched to a gene. The V gene's germline CDR1 is SGHDT and CDR2 YYEEEE. The whole variable domain, filled in from reference TRBV5-6 and TRBJ2-2, reads DAGVTQSPTHLIKTRGQQVTLRCSPKSGHDTVSWYQQALGQGPQFIFQYYEEEERQRGNFPDRFSGHQFPNYSSELNVNALLLGDSALYLCASSWSGTGGTGELFFGEGSRLTVL.

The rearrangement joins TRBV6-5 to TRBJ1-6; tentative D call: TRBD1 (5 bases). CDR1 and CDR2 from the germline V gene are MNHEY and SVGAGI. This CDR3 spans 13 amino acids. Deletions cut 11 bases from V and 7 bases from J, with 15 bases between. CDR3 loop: CAGKQEPNSPLHF. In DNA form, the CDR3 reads TGTGCCGGAAAACAGGAACCAAATTCACCCCTCCACTTT.